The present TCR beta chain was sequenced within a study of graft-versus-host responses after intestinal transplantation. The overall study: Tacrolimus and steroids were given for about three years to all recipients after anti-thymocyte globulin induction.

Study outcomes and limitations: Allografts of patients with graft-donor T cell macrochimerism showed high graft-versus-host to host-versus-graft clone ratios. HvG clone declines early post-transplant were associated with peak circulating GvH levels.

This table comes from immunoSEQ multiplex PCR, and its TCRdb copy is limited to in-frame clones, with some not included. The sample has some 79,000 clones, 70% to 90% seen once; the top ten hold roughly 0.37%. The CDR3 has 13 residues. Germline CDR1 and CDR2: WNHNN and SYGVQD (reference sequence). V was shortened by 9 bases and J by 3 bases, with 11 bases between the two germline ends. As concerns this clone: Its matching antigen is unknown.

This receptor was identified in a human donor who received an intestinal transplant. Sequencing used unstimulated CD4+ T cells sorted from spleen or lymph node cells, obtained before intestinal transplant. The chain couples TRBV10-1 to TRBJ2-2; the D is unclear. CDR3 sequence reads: CASSQRDTGELFF. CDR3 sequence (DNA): TGCGCCAGTTCTCAACGGGACACCGGGGAGCTGTTTTTT.